These 4 T cell receptor beta chains share one sample of origin, sequenced in a study of blood T cells in healthy people across ages. Using a J-beta primer mix together with a sample-barcoded 5' primer, a second PCR was run for about 6 to 12 cycles. TCRdb passed the 5' RACE reads through MiXCR, listing each CDR3 protein once. The table shows roughly 2 million distinct CDR3 sequences, with around 48% occurring only once. Sequenced sample: blood. Receptors originate from a woman between 40 and 50 years old in good health.

The chain has TRBV11-2 and TRBJ2-4; D not resolved. TRBJ2-5 explains the end of the DNA better; the J call may be wrong. CDR3 length equals 13 residues. Germline assignment: CDR1 SGHAT and CDR2 FQNNGV. The CDR3 loop is CASSGILQETQYF. The CDR3 region has the DNA TGTGCCAGCAGCGGCATCCTCCAAGAGACCCAGTACTTC.

In its sample, this clonotype was seen a few times. The chain recombines TRBV4-2 with TRBJ1-2, with 8 bases matching TRBD1. Germline V gene sequence: CDR1 LGHNA, CDR2 YNFKEQ. The CDR3 loop spans 15 amino acids. Germline trimming cut 3 bases from V and 8 bases from J; bases unmatched to any gene: 11. The CDR3 sequence: CASSHTLQGARGYTF. The CDR3 DNA follows: TGTGCCAGCAGCCACACACTCCAGGGGGCGCGCGGCTACACCTTC.

The J gene is TRBJ2-5, the V gene TRBV5-8, with TRBD1 matching over 10 bases. CDR1 and CDR2 (germline): SGHTS, YDEGEE. CDR3 length: 16 residues. V shed 2 bases, J shed 1 base, and the junction held 5 bases outside the gene matches. For the CDR3, the DNA is TGTGCCAGCAGCTTCGGGACAGGGGATTTCCAAGAGACCCAGTACTTC. Translation: CASSFGTGDFQETQYF.

DNA of the CDR3: TGCAGTGCTAGAGTAGCCAACTCCTACGAGCAGTACTTC. Amino acids: CSARVANSYEQYF. The chain couples TRBV20-1 to TRBJ2-7; D gene unclear. This CDR3 spans 13 amino acids. Germline CDR1 DFQATT, CDR2 SNEGSKA (reference sequence). The V end lost 1 base, the J end lost 0 bases, and 7 bases lay between the germline ends.